This T cell receptor (beta chain) came from a study of OX40 agonist ivuxolimab in advanced cancers. Whole-study findings and limits: Nonresponders included some who also had low normalized T-cell clonal expansion. Antigen specificity of clonally expanded peripheral T cells was not established. In the 0.1 to 3.0 mg/kg range, CD4+ and CD8+ blood T cells had expanded clonally by week 6.

CDR1 MGHRA and CDR2 YSYEKL come from the germline V gene. This CDR3 has 15 amino acids. The V end lost 0 bases, the J end lost 8 bases, and 11 bases lay between the germline ends. The sample holds many counts of this clone. Its matching antigen is unknown. The protocol was immunoSEQ multiplex PCR, while the TCRdb copy is restricted to in-frame clones and leaves out a portion. The sample gives about 36,000 clones, 74% of which show up once; around a sixth is in the top ten. Anyone with autoimmune disease history or systemic immunosuppression was excluded. The chain joins TRBV4-1 to TRBJ1-6; tentatively, D is TRBD1 (5 bases). Sequences were derived from CD4+ or CD8+ T cells sorted from blood, sampled in a trial of the OX40 agonist ivuxolimab. This clonotype originated in an adult with an advanced solid tumor such as melanoma, head and neck, liver or kidney cancer. DNA for the CDR3: TGCGCCAGCAGCCAAGATAGCGTGGGGGATTCACCCCTCCACTTT. As protein: CASSQDSVGDSPLHF.